This TCR beta chain was identified during a study of shared clonotypes between healthy human individuals. Study-wide findings and caveats: The study sampled only blood, and tissue repertoires likely differ.

Regarding this clone: What it binds is not known.

Sequenced by immunoSEQ multiplex PCR; TCRdb stores in-frame clones only, minus some. The sample consists of under 1,100,000 clones, about 76% of them appearing once. Trimming cost V 0 bases and J 2 bases; bases outside gene matches: 4. This CDR3 is built from 15 residues. The germline V gene encodes CDR1 LGHNA and CDR2 YSLEER. Sequencing used memory CD4+ T cells sorted from blood. The sample's subset: CD45RA-negative fraction. This TCR came from a man between 18 and 35 years old in good health. J is TRBJ2-7 and V is TRBV4-3, with 7 bases fitting TRBD2. CDR3 sequence reads: CASSQDLAVPYEQYF. CDR3 nucleotide sequence: TGCGCCAGCAGCCAAGACCTAGCGGTCCCCTACGAGCAGTACTTC.